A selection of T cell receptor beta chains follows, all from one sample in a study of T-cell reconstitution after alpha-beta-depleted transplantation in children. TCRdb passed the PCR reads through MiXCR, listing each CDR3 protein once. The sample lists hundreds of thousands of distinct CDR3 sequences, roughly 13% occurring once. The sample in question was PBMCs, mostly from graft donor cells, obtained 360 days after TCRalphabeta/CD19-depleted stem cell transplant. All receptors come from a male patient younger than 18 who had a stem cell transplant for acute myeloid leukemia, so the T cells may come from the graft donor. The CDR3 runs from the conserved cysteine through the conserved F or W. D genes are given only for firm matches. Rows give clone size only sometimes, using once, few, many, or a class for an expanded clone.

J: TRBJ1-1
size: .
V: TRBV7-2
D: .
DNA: TGTGCCAGCAGCTTAGTGGCCAGCTTGAACACTGAAGCTTTCTTT
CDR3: CASSLVASLNTEAFF

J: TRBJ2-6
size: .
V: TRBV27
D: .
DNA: TGTGCCAGCAGTTTAGAAGCAGGGGCTGGGGCCAACGTCCTGACTTTC
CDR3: CASSLEAGAGANVLTF

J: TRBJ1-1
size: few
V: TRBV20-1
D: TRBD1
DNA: TGCAGTGCTCGACAGGGGGGGACTGAAGCTTTCTTT
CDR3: CSARQGGTEAFF

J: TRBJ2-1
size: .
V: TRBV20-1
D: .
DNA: TGCAGTGCTAGAGGGGGGCGGGGGCAATCCTACAATGAGCAGTTCTTC
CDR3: CSARGGRGQSYNEQFF

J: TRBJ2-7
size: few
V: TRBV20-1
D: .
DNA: TGCAGTGCCGGGGGTGATAGGCTCTTC
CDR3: CSAGGDRLF

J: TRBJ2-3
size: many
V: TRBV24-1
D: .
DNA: TGTGCCACCAGTGATTTGCGAGGGAAAGCAGATACGCAGTATTTT
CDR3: CATSDLRGKADTQYF

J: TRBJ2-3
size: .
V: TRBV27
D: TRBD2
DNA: TGTGCCAGCAGTTCCTCACTAGCGGGAGCGGTAGATACGCAGTATTTT
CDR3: CASSSSLAGAVDTQYF

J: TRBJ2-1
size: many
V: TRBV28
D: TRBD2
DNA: TGTGCCAGCAGTCCTCGGACTAGCGGGAGCAATGAGCAGTTCTTC
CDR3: CASSPRTSGSNEQFF

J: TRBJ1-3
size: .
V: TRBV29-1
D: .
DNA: TGCAGCGTTGGGGGGTCCCCGGGTGCCACTGGAAACACCATATATTTT
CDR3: CSVGGSPGATGNTIYF

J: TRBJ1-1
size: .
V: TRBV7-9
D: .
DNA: TGTGCCAGCAGCTTAGTGGCGTTCGAGGGGGTTATCACTGAAGCTTTCTTT
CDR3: CASSLVAFEGVITEAFF

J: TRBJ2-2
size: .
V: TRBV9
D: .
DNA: TGTGCCAGCAGCGTAGACGGGAGAGGGACCGGGGAGCTGTTTTTT
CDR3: CASSVDGRGTGELFF

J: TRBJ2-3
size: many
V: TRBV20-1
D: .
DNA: TGCAGTGCTAGATCCTGGACTGCAGATACGCAGTATTTT
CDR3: CSARSWTADTQYF

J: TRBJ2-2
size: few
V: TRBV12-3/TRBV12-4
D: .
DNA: TGTGCCAGCCCCCATGGGAGCGGTTCTAACACCGGGGAGCTGTTTTTT
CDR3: CASPHGSGSNTGELFF

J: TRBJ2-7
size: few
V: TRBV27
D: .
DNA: TGTGCCAGCAGGGAGGGGGGAATCTACGAGCAGTACTTC
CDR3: CASREGGIYEQYF

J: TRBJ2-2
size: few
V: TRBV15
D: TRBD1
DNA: TGTGCCACCAGCACCGGGACAGTTAACACCGGGGAGCTGTTTTTT
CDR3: CATSTGTVNTGELFF

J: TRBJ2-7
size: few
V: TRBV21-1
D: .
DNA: TGTGCCAGCACCCCCGGGACTAGCGGATCCTACGAGCAGTACTTC
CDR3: CASTPGTSGSYEQYF

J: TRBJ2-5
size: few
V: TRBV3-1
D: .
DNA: TGTGCCAGCAGCCAAGGCCCCGTCCAAGAGACCCAGTACTTC
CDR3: CASSQGPVQETQYF

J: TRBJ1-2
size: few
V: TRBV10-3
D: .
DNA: TGTGCCATCAGTGAGGCGGGCCTTTATGGCTACACCTTC
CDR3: CAISEAGLYGYTF

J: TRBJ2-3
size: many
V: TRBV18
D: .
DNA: TGTGCCAGCTCACCGGGACACCAACTCAGCACAGATACGCAGTATTTT
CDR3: CASSPGHQLSTDTQYF

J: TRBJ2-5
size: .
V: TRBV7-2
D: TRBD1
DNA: TGTGCCAGCAGCCGCAGACAGGGTAAAGGTCTACAAGAGACCCAGTACTTC
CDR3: CASSRRQGKGLQETQYF

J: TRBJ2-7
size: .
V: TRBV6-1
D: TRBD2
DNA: TGTGCCAGCAGCCCTTTGACTAGCGGGAGTCCCGACGAGCAGTACTTC
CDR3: CASSPLTSGSPDEQYF

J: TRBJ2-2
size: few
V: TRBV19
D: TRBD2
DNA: TGTGCCAGTACGCACGTCCTGGGACTAGGGTCCGGGGAGCTGTTTTTT
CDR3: CASTHVLGLGSGELFF

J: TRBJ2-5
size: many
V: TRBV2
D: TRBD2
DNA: TGTGCCAGCAGTGAGTTGGGGGGGGAGCGACCTCAAGAGACCCAGTACTTC
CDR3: CASSELGGERPQETQYF

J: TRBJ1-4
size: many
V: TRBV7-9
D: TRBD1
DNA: TGTGCCAGCAGCCGACCGGGACAGGTGCAAAAACTGTTTTTT
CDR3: CASSRPGQVQKLFF

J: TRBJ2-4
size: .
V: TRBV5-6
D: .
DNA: TGTGCCAGCAGCTTAACTGGACTCAACATTCAGTACTTC
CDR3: CASSLTGLNIQYF

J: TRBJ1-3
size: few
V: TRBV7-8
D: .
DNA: TGTGCCAGCAGCTTAGCGGGAACCTCTGGAAACACCATATATTTT
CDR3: CASSLAGTSGNTIYF

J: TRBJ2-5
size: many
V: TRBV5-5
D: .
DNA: TGTGCCAGCAGCGGTGATGGAGTGTGGATACCTCAAGAGACCCAGTACTTC
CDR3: CASSGDGVWIPQETQYF

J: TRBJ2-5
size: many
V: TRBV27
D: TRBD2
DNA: TGTGCCAGCAGTTTAGGTTTGGTAGCGGGAGGGCCGGAGACCCAGTACTTC
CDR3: CASSLGLVAGGPETQYF

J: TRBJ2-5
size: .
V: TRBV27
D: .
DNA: TGTGCCAGCAGTCCGGGACGCAGGGAGGCCCAGTACTTC
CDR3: CASSPGRREAQYF

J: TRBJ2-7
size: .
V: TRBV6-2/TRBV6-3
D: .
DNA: TGTGCCAGCAGTTACTCATGGGACTCCACCTACGAGCAGTACTTC
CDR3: CASSYSWDSTYEQYF

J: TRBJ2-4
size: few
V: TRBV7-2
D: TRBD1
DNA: TGTGCCAGCAGTCCTGACAGGGTTGGCCAAAACATTCAGTACTTC
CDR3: CASSPDRVGQNIQYF

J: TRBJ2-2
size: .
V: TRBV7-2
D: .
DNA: TGTGCCAGCAGCCGCAGGGGTAGCGGGCCGAACACCGGGGAGCTGTTTTTT
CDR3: CASSRRGSGPNTGELFF

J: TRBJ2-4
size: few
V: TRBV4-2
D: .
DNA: TGTGCCAGCAGCCAAGACGTAGCCAAAAACATTCAGTACTTC
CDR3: CASSQDVAKNIQYF

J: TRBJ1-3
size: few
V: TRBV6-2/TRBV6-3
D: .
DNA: TGTGCCAGCAGTGTCGACGGAAGCTCTGGAAACACCATATATTTT
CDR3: CASSVDGSSGNTIYF

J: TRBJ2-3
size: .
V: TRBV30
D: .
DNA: TGTGCCTGGAGTGTAGGAAGATTCAAAGGTACAGATACGCAGTATTTT
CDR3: CAWSVGRFKGTDTQYF

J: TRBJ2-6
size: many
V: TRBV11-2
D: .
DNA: TGTGCCAGCAGCTTGCGGGGTGGGGCCAACGTCCTGACTTTC
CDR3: CASSLRGGANVLTF

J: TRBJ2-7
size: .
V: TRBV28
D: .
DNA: TGTGCCAGCAGTTTGTTTCGTCAGGGGCCCTCCTACGAGCAGTACTTC
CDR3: CASSLFRQGPSYEQYF

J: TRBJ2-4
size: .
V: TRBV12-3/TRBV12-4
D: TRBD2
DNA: TGTGCCAGCAAGTATAGCGGGAGAGGGGAAAACATTCAGTACTTC
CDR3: CASKYSGRGENIQYF

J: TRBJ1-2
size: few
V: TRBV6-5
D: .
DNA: TGTGCCAGCAGTTACTCGTATCGGGGGCGGATCCCCGTGGTAGATGGCTACACCTTC
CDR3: CASSYSYRGRIPVVDGYTF

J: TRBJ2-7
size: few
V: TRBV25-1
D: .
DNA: TGTGCCAGCACCTGGGACGGCTACGAGCAGTACTTC
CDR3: CASTWDGYEQYF

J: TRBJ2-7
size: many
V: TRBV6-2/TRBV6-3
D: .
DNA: TGTGCCAGCAGTTATCTAGCGACCTACGAGCAGTACTTC
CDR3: CASSYLATYEQYF

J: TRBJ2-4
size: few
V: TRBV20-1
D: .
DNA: TGCAGTGCTAGAGATCACTTCGGGAAAAACATTCAGTACTTC
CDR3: CSARDHFGKNIQYF

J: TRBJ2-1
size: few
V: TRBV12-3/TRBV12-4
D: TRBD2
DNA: TGTGCCAGCAGTTGGAGACTAGCGGGAGGAGGCAATGAGCAGTTCTTC
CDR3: CASSWRLAGGGNEQFF

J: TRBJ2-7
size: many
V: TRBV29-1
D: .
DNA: TGCAGCGTTTTCGGCTACCATGAATCCTATTACGAGCAGTACTTC
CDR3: CSVFGYHESYYEQYF

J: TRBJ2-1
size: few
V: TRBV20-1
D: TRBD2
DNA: TGCAGTGCCGTCCCAATAGGGCGGGAGGGCCTTGGTGAGCAGTTCTTC
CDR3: CSAVPIGREGLGEQFF

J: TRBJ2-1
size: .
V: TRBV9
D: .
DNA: TGTGCCAGCAGCGTAGGGGCCAGAGACAATGAGCAGTTCTTC
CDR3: CASSVGARDNEQFF

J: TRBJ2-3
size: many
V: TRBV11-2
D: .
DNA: TGTGCCAGCAGCCCCTCGGTGGCGGGTCCTACAGATACGCAGTATTTT
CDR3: CASSPSVAGPTDTQYF

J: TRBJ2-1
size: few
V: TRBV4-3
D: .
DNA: TGCGCCAGCAGCCAAGGTGTTCAGGGGGGGTGGAATGAGCAGTTCTTC
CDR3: CASSQGVQGGWNEQFF

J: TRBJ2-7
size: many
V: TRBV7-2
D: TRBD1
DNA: TGTGCCAGCAGCCCGACGACAGGGAGTCACCACGAGCAGTACTTC
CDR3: CASSPTTGSHHEQYF

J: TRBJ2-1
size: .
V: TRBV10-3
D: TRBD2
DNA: TGTGCCACGGCGGGACTAGCGGGAGCCTACAATGAGCAGTTCTTC
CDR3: CATAGLAGAYNEQFF